These 27 T cell receptor beta chains originate from one sample sequenced in a study of T-cell reconstitution after alpha-beta-depleted transplantation in children. Construction of the TCRbeta library involved unique molecular identifiers. Via MiXCR, TCRdb re-called the PCR reads, giving one row per CDR3 protein. The table has some 260,000 distinct CDR3 sequences, around 25% seen once. The material sequenced was PBMCs, mostly from graft donor cells, taken 360 days after TCRalphabeta/CD19-depleted stem cell transplant. The receptor source for this set is a female patient younger than 10 who had a stem cell transplant for congenital amegakaryocytic thrombocytopenia, so the T cells may come from the graft donor.

This clonotype was counted a few times. This sequence joins TRBV5-1 and TRBJ1-3; D remains unclear. Trimming shortened V by 5 bases and J by 2 bases, and 8 bases separated the two germline ends. CDR3 size: 13 residues. Looked up from germline, CDR1 is SGHRS and CDR2 is YFSETQ. The CDR3 protein is CASRGEPGNTIYF. In DNA, the CDR3 is TGCGCCAGCAGGGGCGAACCTGGAAACACCATATATTTT.

V is TRBV7-7 and J is TRBJ2-3, with unresolved D. CDR3 length: 14 residues. V was clipped by 3 bases and J by 3 bases, with 10 bases between them. CDR1 is SSHAT and CDR2 is FNYEAQ in the germline V gene (reference sequence). DNA for the CDR3: TGTGCCAGCAGCTTGTCATCGAGAACAGATACGCAGTATTTT. Protein sequence: CASSLSSRTDTQYF.

The chain joins TRBV6-1 to TRBJ2-4, with no clear D. Germline lookup yields CDR1 MNHNS and CDR2 SASEGT. The CDR3 is made up of 14 amino acids. V was shortened by 6 bases and J by 0 bases, with 9 bases between the two germline ends. CDR3 amino acids: CASSPSLAKNIQYF. CDR3 DNA sequence: TGTGCCAGCAGCCCGTCCCTAGCCAAAAACATTCAGTACTTC.

This clonotype was observed a few times. This chain uses TRBV29-1 with TRBJ1-1; D gene uncertain. The germline gives CDR1 SQVTM, CDR2 ANQGSEA. The CDR3 contains 13 residues. The V gene lost 7 bases and the J gene lost 1 base, with 13 bases spanning the gap. The CDR3 here is CSGFGLKNTEAFF. The CDR3 DNA reads TGCAGCGGCTTTGGACTCAAGAACACTGAAGCTTTCTTT.

This clonotype was seen only a few times. The chain recombines TRBV5-5 with TRBJ2-7; 7 nucleotides align to TRBD1. Germline loops: CDR1 SGHKS, CDR2 YYEKEE (reference sequence). The CDR3 length is 16 residues. The trim removed 1 base at V and 3 bases at J, leaving 10 bases unmatched. The chain's CDR3 is CASSLFGQGGNYEQYF. CDR3 nucleotide sequence: TGTGCCAGCAGCTTGTTCGGCCAAGGGGGCAACTACGAGCAGTACTTC.

This chain connects TRBV7-2 to TRBJ1-5; D uncertain. Germline CDR1 and CDR2: SGHTA and FQGNSA. This CDR3 spans 12 amino acids. V shed 5 bases and J shed 4 bases, with 6 bases lying between them. The CDR3 DNA reads as TGTGCCAGCAGCGGGAGGAATCAGCCCCAGCATTTT. It specifies CASSGRNQPQHF. The entire variable domain, with the rest obtained from reference TRBV7-2 and TRBJ1-5, is as follows: GAGVSQSPSNKVTEKGKDVELRCDPISGHTALYWYRQSLGQGLEFLIYFQGNSAPDKSGLPSDRFSAERTGGSVSTLTIQRTQQEDSAVYLCASSGRNQPQHFGDGTRLSIL.

This clonotype occurred a few times. The chain links TRBV11-3 to TRBJ2-7, with D uncertain. The CDR3 has 14 amino acids. Per germline, CDR1 SGHNT and CDR2 YENEEA. V was clipped by 4 bases and J by 3 bases, with 13 bases between them. The CDR3 sequence is CASSCYLRNYEQYF. CDR3 nucleotides: TGTGCCAGCAGCTGCTACCTAAGAAACTACGAGCAGTACTTC.

This clonotype has only one observation. The chain uses TRBV5-1 and TRBJ2-7; D is unclear. The CDR3 loop spans 15 amino acids. The V end lost 3 bases, the J end lost 0 bases, and 13 bases lay between the germline ends. Per the germline V gene, CDR1 is SGHRS and CDR2 is YFSETQ. Here the CDR3 DNA reads TGCGCCAGCAGCTCCCAATCCCGACGCTCCTACGAGCAGTACTTC. This gives the protein CASSSQSRRSYEQYF.

This clonotype was counted only a few times. The chain is built from TRBV6-5 and TRBJ2-1; 9 nucleotides agree with TRBD2. With V trimmed by 0 bases and J by 4 bases, 4 bases remained unmatched. The germline CDR1 and CDR2 sequences are MNHEY and SVGAGI. CDR3 length: 16 amino acids. In DNA, the CDR3 is TGTGCCAGCAGTTACTCGGAGACTAGCGGTTACAATGAGCAGTTCTTC. Amino acid sequence: CASSYSETSGYNEQFF.

This clonotype occurred many times. The V gene is TRBV28, the J gene TRBJ2-3; possibly TRBD1 for D (6 bases). Deletions cut 6 bases from V and 3 bases from J, with 13 bases between. This CDR3 is built from 14 residues. CDR1 is MDHEN and CDR2 is SYDVKM in the germline V gene. CDR3 loop: CASSSRGTTDTQYF. The CDR3 nucleotides read TGTGCCAGCAGCTCCAGGGGAACGACAGATACGCAGTATTTT. Supplemented by reference TRBV28 and TRBJ2-3, the full variable domain reads DVKVTQSSRYLVKRTGEKVFLECVQDMDHENMFWYRQDPGLGLRLIYFSYDVKMKEKGDIPEGYSVSREKKERFSLILESASTNQTSMYLCASSSRGTTDTQYFGPGTRLTVL.

This clonotype appeared many times. This chain uses TRBV12-3 or TRBV12-4 with TRBJ2-6; possible D gene TRBD2, 5 bases. The CDR3 has 15 amino acids. Trimming removed 5 bases at V and 0 bases at J, with 8 bases between. The CDR3 nucleotides are TGTGCCAGCAGTCTCGGGAACTCTGGGGCCAACGTCCTGACTTTC. Translated, it gives CASSLGNSGANVLTF.

V and J are TRBV9 and TRBJ2-7, with D possibly being TRBD1 (6 bases). V shed 0 bases and J shed 4 bases, with 14 bases lying between them. The CDR3 is 15 residues long. Germline V lookup: CDR1 SGDLS, CDR2 YYNGEE. The CDR3 loop is CASSVVAGEGYEQYF. CDR3 DNA: TGTGCCAGCAGCGTAGTGGCAGGGGAAGGGTACGAGCAGTACTTC.

This clonotype was counted a few times. The gene calls are TRBV28 and TRBJ2-7; D may match TRBD1 or TRBD2 (6 bases each). The CDR3 runs to 19 residues. Germline V lookup: CDR1 MDHEN, CDR2 SYDVKM. V was cut by 6 bases and J by 3 bases, with 30 bases left in between. CDR3 DNA sequence: TGTGCCAGCAGGTTGTCGGTCAGGGGACTCGCTGTCGATAACTACGAGCAGTACTTC. Its protein is CASRLSVRGLAVDNYEQYF.

The V and J genes are TRBV10-3 and TRBJ2-5, with 13 bases fitting TRBD2. The germline V gene has CDR1 ENHRY and CDR2 SYGVKD. The trim removed 6 bases at V and 10 bases at J, leaving 11 bases unmatched. This CDR3 comprises 15 residues. The CDR3 DNA reads TGTGCCATCAGGGAGACTAGCGGGGGGCCTGTTGTCCAGTACTTC. It encodes CAIRETSGGPVVQYF.

This clonotype came up a few times. The chain combines TRBV7-2 with TRBJ2-1, with D hard to call. The length of the CDR3 is 11 residues. Trimming shortened V by 1 base and J by 12 bases, and 7 bases separated the two germline ends. In germline, CDR1 is SGHTA, CDR2 FQGNSA. Here the CDR3 DNA reads TGTGCCAGCAGCTTAGAAGTCTGGCAGTTCTTC. Protein: CASSLEVWQFF.

This CDR3 reads CASSPQRSLNTEAFF. In DNA form, the CDR3 reads TGCGCCAGCAGCCCCCAAAGGTCTCTGAACACTGAAGCTTTCTTT. The chain is built from TRBV4-3 and TRBJ1-1, with unresolved D. The germline CDR1 and CDR2 sequences are LGHNA and YSLEER. CDR3 size: 15 residues. Trimming removed 4 bases from V and 0 bases from J, with 12 bases in between.

CDR3 loop: CASSLEWVDEQYF. Here the CDR3 DNA reads TGTGCCAGCAGCTTAGAATGGGTGGACGAGCAGTACTTC. The chain uses TRBV7-8 and TRBJ2-7; unclear D gene. The CDR3 contains 13 residues. V was trimmed by 1 base and J by 5 bases, leaving 9 bases between them. Germline assignment: CDR1 SGHVS and CDR2 FQNEAQ.

About this clonotype: Sequence at one end of the junction differs from germline and may be a read error. V is TRBV3-1 and J is TRBJ2-1; 8 bases line up with TRBD2. This CDR3 has 18 amino acids. Germline-derived CDR1 and CDR2 are LGHDT and YNNKEL (reference sequence). The CDR3 loop reads CATSQDRTSGGSYNEQFF. CDR3 DNA: TGTGCCACCAGCCAAGATCGAACTAGCGGAGGCTCCTACAATGAGCAGTTCTTC.

This chain uses TRBV24-1 with TRBJ2-5; D gene uncertain. Germline lookup yields CDR1 KGHDR and CDR2 SFDVKD. The CDR3 has 13 amino acids. The germline V and J ends were trimmed by 3 bases and 1 base, with 5 bases remaining between them. This CDR3 reads CATSDPIQETQYF. In nucleotides, the CDR3 is TGTGCCACCAGTGATCCGATCCAAGAGACCCAGTACTTC.

This clonotype has just a few counts. CDR3 coding DNA: TGTGCCAGCACCCTGAGCGGGGGGGTCCGGGATACGCAGTATTTT. Protein: CASTLSGGVRDTQYF. The chain uses TRBV12-3 or TRBV12-4 and TRBJ2-3, with 10 bases matching TRBD2. This CDR3 region has 15 residues. V dropped 7 bases and J dropped 6; count of bases not matched to a gene: 10.

This clonotype came up a few times. This chain joins TRBV21-1 and TRBJ1-5. TRBV21-1 is given as a pseudogene. The CDR3 is 16 residues long. In DNA form, the CDR3 reads TGTGCCAGCAGCAAAGACACGAACAAAACCAATCAGCCCCAGCATTTT. Its translation: CASSKDTNKTNQPQHF.

V usage is TRBV7-9 and J usage is TRBJ2-4, with a possible D match to TRBD1 (6 bases). V shed 5 bases and J shed 6 bases, with 20 bases lying between them. This CDR3 comprises 16 residues. Germline CDR1 SEHNR, CDR2 FQNEAQ (reference sequence). This chain's CDR3 is CASSPSRGEPLNIQYF. In nucleotides, the CDR3 is TGTGCCAGCAGCCCCAGCAGGGGCGAGCCCCTAAACATTCAGTACTTC.

This chain connects TRBV5-1 to TRBJ1-1; tentatively, D is TRBD1 (5 bases). The V gene lost 6 bases and the J gene lost 4 bases, with 13 bases spanning the gap. The CDR3 has 13 amino acids. In germline, CDR1 is SGHRS, CDR2 YFSETQ. The CDR3 is CASIFQTVTEAFF. In DNA, the CDR3 is TGCGCCAGCATCTTCCAGACAGTCACTGAAGCTTTCTTT.

The V and J genes are TRBV3-1 and TRBJ2-7; the D is unclear. From germline, CDR1 is LGHDT and CDR2 YNNKEL (reference sequence). The V end lost 2 bases, the J end lost 2 bases, and 7 bases lay between the germline ends. CDR3 length: 13 amino acids. The CDR3 here is CASSQRLPYEQYF. Written as DNA, the CDR3 is TGTGCCAGCAGCCAACGTCTCCCCTACGAGCAGTACTTC.

The V and J genes are TRBV20-1 and TRBJ1-3; perhaps TRBD1 as D (6 bases). Germline V CDR1 and CDR2: DFQATT, SNEGSKA (reference sequence). The CDR3 totals 14 residues. V lost 5 bases to trimming and J lost 0 bases, with 11 bases between them. CDR3: CSAGDIASGNTIYF. The CDR3, as DNA: TGCAGTGCTGGGGACATAGCCTCTGGAAACACCATATATTTT.

Remarks on this clonotype: Germline and junction disagree at one end, which may indicate a read error. The chain couples TRBV12-3 or TRBV12-4 to TRBJ2-3; a weak D match, TRBD2 (6 bases). The CDR3 is 14 residues long. The CDR3 DNA reads as TGTGCCAGCAGTTTGGAGGGCGGCACATATACGCAGTATTTT. It codes for CASSLEGGTYTQYF.

This chain connects TRBV7-9 to TRBJ2-4, with 10 nucleotides matching TRBD1. The CDR3 spans 15 residues. CDR1 and CDR2 (germline): SEHNR, FQNEAQ (reference sequence). V gave up 4 bases and J gave up 7 bases; unmatched junction bases: 7. CDR3 DNA: TGTGCCAGCAGCTCCCCGGGACAGGGGATTAACATTCAGTACTTC. The encoded protein is CASSSPGQGINIQYF.